The 5 T cell receptor beta chains in this list originate from one sample, sequenced in a study of cytomegalovirus exposure and HLA in healthy donors. PCR amplification relied on 60 Vbeta primers (plus 13 Jbeta primers). Clones were read by immunoSEQ multiplex PCR, and TCRdb kept only the in-frame ones, dropping some. Among about 110,000 clones listed, about 74% were seen once. The sequencing input was PBMCs. These receptors were collected from a female donor in good health and CMV-seropositive.

The rearrangement uses TRBV18 and TRBJ1-5; 10 nucleotides line up with TRBD1. The CDR3 loop spans 17 amino acids. Per the germline V gene, CDR1 is KGHSH and CDR2 is LQKENI. The V segment lost 4 bases and the J segment 0 bases; nucleotides outside the gene matches: 6. CDR3 region: CASSLRQGANSNQPQHF. The CDR3 DNA is TGTGCCAGCTCACTTCGACAGGGGGCGAATAGCAATCAGCCCCAGCATTTT.

The rearrangement uses TRBV9 and TRBJ1-3, with D perhaps matching TRBD1 (6 bases). V lost 1 base to trimming and J lost 2 bases, with 10 bases between them. Germline V gene sequence: CDR1 SGDLS, CDR2 YYNGEE. The CDR3 is made up of 15 amino acids. CDR3 sequence (DNA): TGTGCCAGCAGCGTACTTGCAGGGGCTGGAAACACCATATATTTT. Amino acids: CASSVLAGAGNTIYF.

The gene calls are TRBV28 and TRBJ1-5; D ambiguous. This CDR3 is built from 14 residues. V lost 3 bases, J lost 4 bases, and 10 bases lay in between. Germline V CDR1 and CDR2: MDHEN, SYDVKM. CDR3 sequence: CASSFSPINQPQHF. CDR3 nucleotides: TGTGCCAGCAGTTTTTCCCCCATTAATCAGCCCCAGCATTTT. The entire variable domain, with the rest obtained from reference TRBV28 and TRBJ1-5, is as follows: DVKVTQSSRYLVKRTGEKVFLECVQDMDHENMFWYRQDPGLGLRLIYFSYDVKMKEKGDIPEGYSVSREKKERFSLILESASTNQTSMYLCASSFSPINQPQHFGDGTRLSIL.

The gene calls are TRBV7-2 and TRBJ2-5; possible D gene TRBD2, 6 bases. TRBJ2-7 explains the end of the DNA better; the J call may be wrong. CDR1 and CDR2 (germline): SGHTA, FQGNSA. This CDR3 is 15 amino acids long. This CDR3 reads CASSLVRDWSYEQYF. In DNA form, the CDR3 reads TGTGCCAGCAGCTTAGTTAGGGACTGGTCCTACGAGCAGTACTTC.

As DNA, the CDR3 is TGTGCCAGCAGCTTATCCTTGGGGGGCTATGGCTACACCTTC. This sequence encodes CASSLSLGGYGYTF. V and J are TRBV5-4 and TRBJ1-2; maybe TRBD1 (5 bases). The germline V and J ends were trimmed by 2 bases and 4 bases, with 12 bases remaining between them. The CDR3 is 14 amino acids. Per the germline V gene, CDR1 is SGHNT and CDR2 is YYREEE (reference sequence).